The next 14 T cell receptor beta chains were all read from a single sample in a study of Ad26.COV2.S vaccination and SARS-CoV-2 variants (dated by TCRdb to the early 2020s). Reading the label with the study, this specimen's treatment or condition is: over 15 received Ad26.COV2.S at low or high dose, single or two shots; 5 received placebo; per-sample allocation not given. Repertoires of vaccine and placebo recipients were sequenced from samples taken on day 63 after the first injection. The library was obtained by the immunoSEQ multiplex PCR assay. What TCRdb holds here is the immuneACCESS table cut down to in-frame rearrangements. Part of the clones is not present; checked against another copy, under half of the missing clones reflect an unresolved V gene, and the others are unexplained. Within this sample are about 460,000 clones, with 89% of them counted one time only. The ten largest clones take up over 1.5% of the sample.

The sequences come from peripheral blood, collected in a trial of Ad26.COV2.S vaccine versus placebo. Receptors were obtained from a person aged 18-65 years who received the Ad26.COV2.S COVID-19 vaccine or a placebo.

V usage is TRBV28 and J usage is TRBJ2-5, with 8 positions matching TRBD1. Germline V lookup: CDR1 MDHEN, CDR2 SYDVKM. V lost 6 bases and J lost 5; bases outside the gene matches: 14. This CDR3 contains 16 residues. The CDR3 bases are TGTGCCAGCAGCCGCCTTATGGACAGGGTACGGGAGACCCAGTACTTC. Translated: CASSRLMDRVRETQYF.

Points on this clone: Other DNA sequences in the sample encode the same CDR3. This CDR3 reads CASSFGGNTEAFF. The CDR3 region has the DNA TGTGCCAGCAGTTTCGGCGGGAACACTGAAGCTTTCTTT. This chain joins TRBV12-3 or TRBV12-4 and TRBJ1-1; D call uncertain. Trimming left V 3 bases short and J 1 base short, with 6 bases between. The CDR3 totals 13 residues.

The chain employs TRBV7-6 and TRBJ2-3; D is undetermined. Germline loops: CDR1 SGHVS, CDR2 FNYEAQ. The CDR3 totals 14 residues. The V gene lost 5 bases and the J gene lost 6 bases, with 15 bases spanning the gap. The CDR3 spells CASSLSPGGDTQYF. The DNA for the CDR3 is TGTGCCAGCAGCCTAAGCCCTGGTGGGGATACGCAGTATTTT.

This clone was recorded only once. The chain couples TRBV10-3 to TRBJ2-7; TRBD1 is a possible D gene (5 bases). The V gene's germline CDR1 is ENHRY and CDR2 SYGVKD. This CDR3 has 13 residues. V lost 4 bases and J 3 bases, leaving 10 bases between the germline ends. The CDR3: CAISVNRNYEQYF. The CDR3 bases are TGTGCCATCAGTGTAAACAGGAACTACGAGCAGTACTTC.

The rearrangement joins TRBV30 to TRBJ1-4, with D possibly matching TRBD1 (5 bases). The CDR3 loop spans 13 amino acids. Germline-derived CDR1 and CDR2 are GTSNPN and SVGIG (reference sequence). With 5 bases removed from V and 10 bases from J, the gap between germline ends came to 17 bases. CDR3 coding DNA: TGTGCCTGGGGCAGGGAAACCCTGGGAAAACTGTTTTTT. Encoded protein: CAWGRETLGKLFF.

The CDR3 DNA reads TGTGCCAGCAGCGAGGGACAGCCGACGGAGACCCAGTACTTC. As protein: CASSEGQPTETQYF. The chain joins TRBV6-5 to TRBJ2-5; 7 bases align to TRBD1. Germline values: CDR1 MNHEY, CDR2 SVGAGI. The CDR3 totals 14 residues. Trimming removed 6 bases from V and 5 bases from J; junction bases left unmatched: 9.

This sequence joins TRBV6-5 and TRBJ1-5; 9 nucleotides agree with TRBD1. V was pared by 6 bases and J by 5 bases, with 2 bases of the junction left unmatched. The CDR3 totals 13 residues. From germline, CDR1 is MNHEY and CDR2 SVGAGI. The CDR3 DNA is TGTGCCAGCAGGGGACAGGGCGATCAGCCCCAGCATTTT. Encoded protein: CASRGQGDQPQHF.

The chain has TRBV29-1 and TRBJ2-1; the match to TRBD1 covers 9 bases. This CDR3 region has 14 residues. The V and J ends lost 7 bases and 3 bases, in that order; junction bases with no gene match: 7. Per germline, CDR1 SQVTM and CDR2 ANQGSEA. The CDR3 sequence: CSAEGQGHYNEQFF. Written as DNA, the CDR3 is TGCAGCGCCGAAGGACAGGGGCACTACAATGAGCAGTTCTTC.

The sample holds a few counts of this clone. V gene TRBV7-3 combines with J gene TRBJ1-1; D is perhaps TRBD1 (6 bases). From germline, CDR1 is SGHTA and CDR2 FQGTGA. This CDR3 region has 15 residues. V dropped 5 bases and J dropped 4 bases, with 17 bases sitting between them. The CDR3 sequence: CASSPSRTAFTEAFF. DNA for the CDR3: TGTGCCAGCAGCCCCTCGCGGACAGCTTTCACTGAAGCTTTCTTT.

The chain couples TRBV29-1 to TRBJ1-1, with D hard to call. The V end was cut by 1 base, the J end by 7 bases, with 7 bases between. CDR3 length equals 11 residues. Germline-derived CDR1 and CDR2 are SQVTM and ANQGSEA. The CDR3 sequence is CSVEVRNEAFF. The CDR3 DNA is TGCAGCGTTGAAGTCCGTAATGAAGCTTTCTTT.

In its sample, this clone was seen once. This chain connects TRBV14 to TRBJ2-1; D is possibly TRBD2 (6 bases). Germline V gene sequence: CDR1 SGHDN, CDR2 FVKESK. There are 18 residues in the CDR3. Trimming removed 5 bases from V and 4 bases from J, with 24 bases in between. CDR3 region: CASSGTRAGPRKYNEQFF. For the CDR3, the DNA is TGTGCCAGCAGCGGAACGAGGGCGGGACCGCGAAAATACAATGAGCAGTTCTTC.

The CDR3 nucleotides read TGCAGCGTTAAGAGGGCTTTCAATGAGCAGTTCTTC. Protein sequence: CSVKRAFNEQFF. The chain employs TRBV29-1 and TRBJ2-1; tentative D call: TRBD2 (5 bases). CDR3 size: 12 residues. Per the germline V gene, CDR1 is SQVTM and CDR2 is ANQGSEA. Trimming removed 5 bases at V and 6 bases at J, with 11 bases between.

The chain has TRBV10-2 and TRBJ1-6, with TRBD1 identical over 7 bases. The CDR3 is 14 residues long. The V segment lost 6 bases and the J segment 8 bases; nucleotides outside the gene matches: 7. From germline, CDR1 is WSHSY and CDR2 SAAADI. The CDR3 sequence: CASSGQADHSPLHF. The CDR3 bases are TGCGCCAGCAGCGGACAGGCTGATCATTCACCCCTCCACTTT.

CDR3 region: CASSPRPRTGVGSYNEQFF. The CDR3 DNA is TGTGCCAGCAGTCCCCGACCTAGGACAGGGGTGGGATCCTACAATGAGCAGTTCTTC. This sequence joins TRBV27 and TRBJ2-1, with 9 bases lining up with TRBD1. CDR3 length: 19 amino acids. Germline assignment: CDR1 MNHEY and CDR2 SMNVEV (reference sequence). V lost 5 bases to trimming and J lost 1 base; unmatched junction nucleotides: 15.